Listed below are T cell receptor beta chains from one sample, sequenced in a study of T-cell memory formation after mild COVID-19. Each CDR3 protein gets one entry after TCRdb re-called the 5' RACE reads with MiXCR. Altogether almost 550,000 distinct CDR3 sequences are present, roughly 20% being singletons, with the ten largest covering around 12%. The sample consisted of PBMCs or a T cell subset sorted from them (not recorded which). These receptors came from an adult woman who had mild COVID-19 (a few samples of this study predate the infection). Cell type and time point are not known. Both conserved end residues are part of each CDR3. A D gene is named only where the DNA matches it firmly. The size field is filled for only some rows; it gives once, few, many or a size class.

clone_size	v_call	j_call	d_call	cdr3_aa	cdr3_nt
.	TRBV5-8	TRBJ1-5	.	CASSLKGSLQPQHF	TGTGCCAGCAGCTTGAAAGGCTCCTTACAGCCCCAGCATTTT
.	TRBV30	TRBJ2-7	.	CAGLEPMGYEQYF	TGTGCGGGGTTAGAGCCGATGGGCTACGAGCAGTACTTC
few	TRBV5-1	TRBJ2-5	TRBD2	CASSPASGGLETQYF	TGCGCCAGCAGCCCTGCTAGCGGGGGGTTGGAGACCCAGTACTTC
few	TRBV7-2	TRBJ2-5	.	CASSLARRETQYF	TGTGCCAGCAGCTTAGCTCGACGAGAGACCCAGTACTTC
.	TRBV10-3	TRBJ2-3	.	CAIADYEYTDTQYF	TGTGCCATCGCCGACTACGAATACACAGATACGCAGTATTTT
few	TRBV20-1	TRBJ1-2	.	CSASRVGDGYTF	TGCAGTGCTAGTAGAGTCGGGGATGGCTACACCTTC
many	TRBV5-1	TRBJ2-7	.	CASSLGDREFTYEQYF	TGCGCCAGCAGCTTGGGGGACCGGGAGTTCACCTACGAGCAGTACTTC
.	TRBV7-2	TRBJ1-2	.	CASSLAGSSNYGYTF	TGTGCCAGCAGCTTAGCAGGGTCGTCTAACTATGGCTACACCTTC
.	TRBV19	TRBJ2-1	TRBD1	CASKTGGTNEQFF	TGTGCCAGTAAAACAGGGGGCACAAATGAGCAGTTCTTC
.	TRBV6-1	TRBJ2-1	TRBD2	CASRGKTSGYNEQFF	TGTGCCAGCAGGGGTAAGACTAGCGGGTACAATGAGCAGTTCTTC
.	TRBV5-5	TRBJ2-2	.	CASDPLGLTNTGELFF	TGTGCCAGCGACCCTCTGGGACTGACGAACACCGGGGAGCTGTTTTTT
few	TRBV7-8	TRBJ2-3	.	CASSGRGRDTDTQYF	TGTGCCAGCAGCGGACGAGGAAGGGACACAGATACGCAGTATTTT
.	TRBV3-1	TRBJ2-3	.	CASSQESASTDTQYF	TGTGCCAGCAGCCAAGAGTCGGCTAGCACAGATACGCAGTATTTT
.	TRBV9	TRBJ2-2	.	CASSVGQTATPELFF	TGTGCCAGCAGCGTAGGACAGACTGCAACCCCGGAGCTGTTTTTT
.	TRBV7-9	TRBJ2-7	.	CASSLSAGTFYEQYF	TGTGCCAGCAGCTTATCAGCGGGCACCTTCTACGAGCAGTACTTC
once	TRBV20-1	TRBJ2-2	.	CSARKEWASGTNTGELFF	TGCAGTGCTAGAAAAGAATGGGCATCCGGGACGAACACCGGGGAGCTGTTTTTT
few	TRBV4-1	TRBJ2-5	.	CASSPLDVGTQYF	TGCGCCAGCAGCCCTTTGGACGTCGGGACCCAGTACTTC
few	TRBV7-2	TRBJ2-2	.	CASSLTDITGELFF	TGTGCCAGCAGCTTAACAGATATCACCGGGGAGCTGTTTTTT
.	TRBV12-3/TRBV12-4	TRBJ1-2	TRBD1	CASTKWTGGHYGYTF	TGTGCCAGCACCAAGTGGACAGGGGGCCACTATGGCTACACCTTC
.	TRBV5-1	TRBJ2-3	.	CASREGGARDTQYF	TGCGCCAGCAGAGAGGGGGGGGCGCGAGATACGCAGTATTTT